A single count supports the clone carrying this TCR beta chain. This entry comes from a study of control samples from healthy donors and cancer patients. Method: immunoSEQ multiplex PCR; TCRdb's copy keeps in-frame clones and lacks some. The sample lists 150,000 to 200,000 clones, roughly 91% occurring once. CDR1 and CDR2 from the germline V gene are LNHDA and SQIVND (reference sequence). CDR3 size: 16 residues. Trimming shortened V by 3 bases and J by 3 bases, and 12 bases separated the two germline ends. The chain carries TRBV19 and TRBJ1-6; weak D call: TRBD1 (6 bases). This sequence originates from a woman aged 25 to 39 in good health. Material: blood. The CDR3 bases are TGTGCCAGTAGTATCCGACAGGACCGCTATAATTCACCCCTCCACTTT. It translates to CASSIRQDRYNSPLHF.